Shown below are 28 T cell receptor beta chains from a single sample sequenced in a study of CD8 T cells in ankylosing spondylitis. Each CDR3 protein is one row after TCRdb ran MiXCR on the 5' RACE reads. The sample has roughly 160,000 distinct CDR3 sequences, approximately 10% seen once; the top ten hold about 29%. Input material: blood, either unsorted or a sorted T cell fraction (not recorded which). The origin of the receptors is a male donor with ankylosing spondylitis or in good health (not recorded which).

This clonotype was detected many times. The chain uses TRBV30 and TRBJ1-1; tentatively, D is TRBD1 (6 bases). V was clipped by 2 bases and J by 13 bases, with 17 bases between them. CDR1 is GTSNPN and CDR2 is SVGIG in the germline V gene (reference sequence). The CDR3 totals 12 residues. The CDR3 region is CAWSRGSGSGFF. The DNA for the CDR3 is TGTGCCTGGAGTAGGGGGAGTGGATCGGGTTTCTTT.

The chain carries TRBV5-1 and TRBJ1-1; D may be TRBD1 (5 bases). Germline V gene data show CDR1 as SGHRS and CDR2 as YFSETQ. This CDR3 is built from 15 residues. V was shortened by 1 base and J by 4 bases, with 14 bases between the two germline ends. Here the CDR3 DNA reads TGCGCCAGCAGCTTGTCCGGGGCTCAGCTCACTGAAGCTTTCTTT. Amino acid sequence: CASSLSGAQLTEAFF. Full variable domain (remainder filled in from reference TRBV5-1 and TRBJ1-1): KAGVTQTPRYLIKTRGQQVTLSCSPISGHRSVSWYQQTPGQGLQFLFEYFSETQRNKGNFPGRFSGRQFSNSRSEMNVSTLELGDSALYLCASSLSGAQLTEAFFGQGTRLTVV.

The table lists this clonotype with a few counts. V and J are TRBV14 and TRBJ2-7; D is uncertain. V was trimmed by 1 base and J by 2 bases, leaving 12 bases between them. Germline V CDR1 and CDR2: SGHDN, FVKESK. The CDR3 has 15 amino acids. Written as DNA, the CDR3 is TGTGCCAGCAGCCAAGTAGAAGCACTACCCTACGAGCAGTACTTC. Its protein is CASSQVEALPYEQYF.

A word on this clonotype: This may come from a read error, since a much larger clone is one base off. The CDR3 loop is CAGSFGVGILNTEAFF. CDR3 coding DNA: TGTGCCGGCAGCTTTGGGGTTGGGATTTTGAACACTGAAGCTTTCTTT. V gene TRBV7-2 combines with J gene TRBJ1-1; D not resolved. This CDR3 comprises 16 residues. Germline lookup yields CDR1 SGHTA and CDR2 FQGNSA. The full variable domain, in which reference TRBV7-2 and TRBJ1-1 provide the parts outside the CDR3, is GAGVSQSPSNKVTEKGKDVELRCDPISGHTALYWYRQSLGQGLEFLIYFQGNSAPDKSGLPSDRFSAERTGGSVSTLTIQRTQQEDSAVYLCAGSFGVGILNTEAFFGQGTRLTVV.

This clonotype has only a few counts. The rearrangement joins TRBV7-8 to TRBJ2-7; the D gene is possibly TRBD2 (5 bases). Per the germline V gene, CDR1 is SGHVS and CDR2 is FQNEAQ. This CDR3 contains 13 residues. V shed 1 base and J shed 3 bases, with 7 bases lying between them. Here the CDR3 reads CASSLDDYYEQYF. The CDR3 region has the DNA TGTGCCAGCAGCTTAGACGACTACTACGAGCAGTACTTC.

At least ten counts were recorded for this clonotype. CDR3 amino acids: CSARDSGTRAGNEQFF. Here the CDR3 DNA reads TGCAGTGCTAGAGACTCCGGGACTAGGGCGGGCAATGAGCAGTTCTTC. V usage is TRBV20-1 and J usage is TRBJ2-1; 8 bases align to TRBD2. Per the germline V gene, CDR1 is DFQATT and CDR2 is SNEGSKA (reference sequence). V lost 0 bases and J lost 6; bases outside the gene matches: 10. This CDR3 contains 16 residues.

This chain links TRBV6-5 with TRBJ1-1; D perhaps matches TRBD1 (6 bases). CDR1 MNHEY and CDR2 SVGAGI come from the germline V gene. Trimming shortened V by 4 bases and J by 0 bases, and 21 bases separated the two germline ends. The CDR3 has 18 residues. This CDR3 is CASSSLGGAGAVNTEAFF. DNA of the CDR3: TGTGCCAGCAGTTCCCTCGGGGGCGCGGGGGCTGTGAACACTGAAGCTTTCTTT.

There are many counts of this clonotype. The chain links TRBV27 to TRBJ1-6; tentatively, D is TRBD1 (5 bases). This CDR3 has 17 residues. Trimming removed 7 bases from V and 6 bases from J, with 22 bases in between. The germline CDR1 and CDR2 sequences are MNHEY and SMNVEV (reference sequence). The CDR3 loop reads CASTQFTDSSLNSPLHF. In DNA, the CDR3 is TGTGCCAGCACCCAATTTACCGACAGCAGCCTTAATTCACCCCTCCACTTT.

This clonotype showed up many times. The V and J genes are TRBV2 and TRBJ1-2; D perhaps matches TRBD1 (5 bases). The germline gives CDR1 SNHLY, CDR2 FYNNEI. The CDR3 spans 14 residues. V lost 3 bases and J 4 bases, leaving 12 bases between the germline ends. The CDR3 sequence is CASSEDNRFYGYTF. The CDR3 coding sequence is TGTGCCAGCAGTGAGGACAACCGATTCTATGGCTACACCTTC.

This chain joins TRBV27 and TRBJ1-6, with D possibly being TRBD1 (5 bases). Trimming removed 6 bases at V and 2 bases at J, with 11 bases between. Per germline, CDR1 MNHEY and CDR2 SMNVEV (reference sequence). CDR3 length: 15 amino acids. The CDR3 sequence: CASRTTAPYNSPLHF. The CDR3 DNA reads TGTGCCAGCAGAACGACAGCGCCCTATAATTCACCCCTCCACTTT.

This clonotype was counted many times. The chain combines TRBV29-1 with TRBJ2-1; tentative D call: TRBD1 (7 bases). V lost 3 bases, J lost 7 bases, and 22 bases lay in between. The CDR3 length is 16 residues. Germline CDR1 is SQVTM and CDR2 is ANQGSEA. CDR3 in DNA: TGCAGCGTTGAGCAACCTCCGGAGACAGGGAGGAATGAGCAGTTCTTC. Translating gives CSVEQPPETGRNEQFF.

This clonotype showed up many times. The CDR3 sequence is CSARDLNRGSNQPQHF. DNA of the CDR3: TGCAGTGCTAGAGATCTTAACAGGGGGAGCAATCAGCCCCAGCATTTT. The chain carries TRBV20-1 and TRBJ1-5; TRBD1 aligns across 8 bases. This CDR3 comprises 16 residues. The germline V gene has CDR1 DFQATT and CDR2 SNEGSKA (reference sequence). V gave up 0 bases and J gave up 1 base; unmatched junction bases: 5.

The chain joins TRBV2 to TRBJ1-6; possible D gene TRBD1, 6 bases. Trimming left V 7 bases short and J 6 bases short, with 16 bases between. CDR3 size: 15 residues. The germline CDR1 and CDR2 sequences are SNHLY and FYNNEI. This chain's CDR3 is CASKTMGQFNSPLHF. The CDR3 DNA is TGTGCCAGCAAAACAATGGGACAATTTAATTCACCCCTCCACTTT.

This clonotype was detected a few times. V is TRBV7-6 and J is TRBJ2-1; 16 bases are shared with TRBD2. This CDR3 region has 20 residues. Trimming cost V 4 bases and J 1 base; bases outside gene matches: 10. Germline lookup yields CDR1 SGHVS and CDR2 FNYEAQ. Here the CDR3 DNA reads TGTGCCAGCAGCTCGAAGGGACTAGCGGGGGGGCCATCGTCCTACAATGAGCAGTTCTTC. Amino acids: CASSSKGLAGGPSSYNEQFF. The variable domain in full, with the rest retrieved from reference TRBV7-6 and TRBJ2-1, is GAGVSQSPRYKVTKRGQDVALRCDPISGHVSLYWYRQALGQGPEFLTYFNYEAQQDKSGLPNDRFSAERPEGSISTLTIQRTEQRDSAMYRCASSSKGLAGGPSSYNEQFFGPGTRLTVL.

This clonotype turned up a few times. V usage is TRBV1 and J usage is TRBJ2-3; TRBD2 was called by the table and not checked on the DNA. TRBV1 is listed as a pseudogene. The CDR3 is 18 amino acids. The CDR3 reads CTSSQDLAGGTFTDTQYF. The CDR3 nucleotides read TGCACCAGCAGCCAAGATCTAGCGGGGGGCACATTCACAGATACGCAGTATTTT.

Ten or more counts support this clonotype. This rearrangement joins TRBV6-1 to TRBJ2-5, with D tentatively TRBD2 (6 bases). The germline V gene encodes CDR1 MNHNS and CDR2 SASEGT. The CDR3 length is 14 residues. Trimming cost V 4 bases and J 8 bases, with 17 bases left between them. In nucleotides, the CDR3 is TGTGCCAGCAGTGCGGACTACGCCACGGGTACCCAGTACTTC. Translated: CASSADYATGTQYF.

This clonotype was seen more than once but under ten times. The J gene is TRBJ1-1, the V gene TRBV7-8; weak D call: TRBD1 (5 bases). CDR3 length: 19 amino acids. In germline, CDR1 is SGHVS, CDR2 FQNEAQ. V lost 6 bases and J lost 5, with 31 bases in between. As DNA, the CDR3 is TGTGCCAGCAGATTTTATGGGGGGAATGGGCAGGGAAGGAGGACTGAAGCTTTCTTT. The encoded protein is CASRFYGGNGQGRRTEAFF.

This chain uses TRBV12-3 or TRBV12-4 with TRBJ2-7, with 7 positions matching TRBD1. Trimming at V came to 10 bases and at J to 0 bases, leaving 6 bases not matched to a gene. This CDR3 comprises 13 residues. CDR3 sequence (DNA): TGTGCCACCGCGGCAGGGGGCTCCTACGAGCAGTACTTC. It codes for CATAAGGSYEQYF.

This clonotype was picked up many times. V usage is TRBV4-3 and J usage is TRBJ1-1; D call uncertain. CDR1 is LGHNA, CDR2 YSLEER, per germline. The CDR3 contains 13 residues. With 0 bases removed from V and 8 bases from J, the gap between germline ends came to 10 bases. The CDR3 protein is CASSQEAEREAFF. In DNA, the CDR3 is TGCGCCAGCAGCCAAGAAGCAGAAAGGGAAGCTTTCTTT.

This clonotype came up many times. The chain employs TRBV24-1 and TRBJ2-3, with TRBD1 identical over 7 bases. Germline assignment: CDR1 KGHDR and CDR2 SFDVKD. CDR3 length: 15 amino acids. The J segment lost 1 base and the V segment lost 9 bases, leaving 9 bases of the junction unmatched. The CDR3 DNA reads as TGTGCCACCTCGGGGACCGGGACAGGCACAGATACGCAGTATTTT. This translates into CATSGTGTGTDTQYF.

This clonotype was picked up a small number of times. The rearrangement joins TRBV7-2 to TRBJ2-7, with D perhaps matching TRBD2 (5 bases). This CDR3 has 14 residues. Germline V gene lookup returns CDR1 SGHTA and CDR2 FQGNSA. Trimming shortened V by 5 bases and J by 5 bases, and 16 bases separated the two germline ends. The CDR3 DNA reads as TGTGCCAGCAGCCCCAGAGGGAGAACCCACGAGCAGTACTTC. This encodes CASSPRGRTHEQYF.

This clonotype has ten or more counts. The chain links TRBV2 to TRBJ2-1; 10 positions match TRBD2. V lost 8 bases and J lost 8; bases outside the gene matches: 9. This CDR3 has 14 amino acids. Germline V lookup: CDR1 SNHLY, CDR2 FYNNEI. CDR3 region: CASGAGGLGDEQFF. CDR3 nucleotide sequence: TGTGCCAGCGGAGCGGGAGGGCTCGGTGATGAGCAGTTCTTC.

This clonotype was picked up many times. V is TRBV6-1 and J is TRBJ1-1, with a tentative D call TRBD1 (6 bases). The V end was cut by 6 bases, the J end by 1 base, with 12 bases between. CDR1 MNHNS and CDR2 SASEGT come from the germline V gene. The CDR3 is made up of 14 amino acids. The chain's CDR3 is CASRNQGPNTEAFF. DNA of the CDR3: TGTGCCAGCAGGAATCAGGGGCCGAACACTGAAGCTTTCTTT.

This clonotype was observed a handful of times. The chain combines TRBV4-1 with TRBJ2-7; D call uncertain. Germline CDR1 reads MGHRA; CDR2 reads YSYEKL. The CDR3 totals 15 residues. The V end was cut by 2 bases, the J end by 0 bases, with 11 bases between. This CDR3 reads CASSQSLASSYEQYF. The CDR3 region has the DNA TGCGCCAGCAGCCAATCCTTGGCTAGCTCCTACGAGCAGTACTTC.

There are many counts of this clonotype. The chain couples TRBV12-3 or TRBV12-4 to TRBJ1-1, with TRBD1 as a possible D gene (6 bases). V was clipped by 0 bases and J by 0 bases, with 8 bases between them. This CDR3 contains 15 residues. CDR3: CASSLAGQMNTEAFF. DNA for the CDR3: TGTGCCAGCAGTTTAGCCGGACAGATGAACACTGAAGCTTTCTTT.

This clonotype was observed a few times. The chain has TRBV5-1 and TRBJ2-1; D may be TRBD2 (6 bases). CDR1 is SGHRS and CDR2 is YFSETQ in the germline V gene. This CDR3 has 15 amino acids. V dropped 9 bases and J dropped 6 bases, with 22 bases sitting between them. The CDR3 reads CATMSPEGEGNEQFF. For the CDR3, the DNA is TGCGCCACCATGAGCCCGGAGGGAGAAGGCAATGAGCAGTTCTTC.

This clonotype was seen once. This clone may be a read error of a much larger clone one base away. The V gene is TRBV20-1, the J gene TRBJ2-1; 9 positions agree with TRBD1. This CDR3 spans 12 amino acids. The junction had 3 bases not matched to a gene; V was cut back by 5 bases and J by 7 bases. Germline V CDR1 and CDR2: DFQATT, SNEGSKA (reference sequence). The chain's CDR3 is CSAPQGANEQFF. CDR3 nucleotide sequence: TGCAGTGCTCCACAGGGGGCTAATGAGCAGTTCTTC.

In its sample, this clonotype was seen a few times. The V and J genes are TRBV18 and TRBJ2-5; D gene unclear. Germline V gives CDR1 KGHSH, CDR2 LQKENI. The germline V and J ends were trimmed by 2 bases and 5 bases, with 9 bases remaining between them. CDR3 length: 13 amino acids. CDR3 amino acids: CASSPVGGETQYF. CDR3 DNA: TGTGCCAGCTCACCAGTTGGTGGGGAGACCCAGTACTTC. Based on the CDR3 plus reference TRBV18 and TRBJ2-5, the full variable domain is NAGVMQNPRHLVRRRGQEARLRCSPMKGHSHVYWYRQLPEEGLKFMVYLQKENIIDESGMPKERFSAEFPKEGPSILRIQQVVRGDSAAYFCASSPVGGETQYFGPGTRLLVL.